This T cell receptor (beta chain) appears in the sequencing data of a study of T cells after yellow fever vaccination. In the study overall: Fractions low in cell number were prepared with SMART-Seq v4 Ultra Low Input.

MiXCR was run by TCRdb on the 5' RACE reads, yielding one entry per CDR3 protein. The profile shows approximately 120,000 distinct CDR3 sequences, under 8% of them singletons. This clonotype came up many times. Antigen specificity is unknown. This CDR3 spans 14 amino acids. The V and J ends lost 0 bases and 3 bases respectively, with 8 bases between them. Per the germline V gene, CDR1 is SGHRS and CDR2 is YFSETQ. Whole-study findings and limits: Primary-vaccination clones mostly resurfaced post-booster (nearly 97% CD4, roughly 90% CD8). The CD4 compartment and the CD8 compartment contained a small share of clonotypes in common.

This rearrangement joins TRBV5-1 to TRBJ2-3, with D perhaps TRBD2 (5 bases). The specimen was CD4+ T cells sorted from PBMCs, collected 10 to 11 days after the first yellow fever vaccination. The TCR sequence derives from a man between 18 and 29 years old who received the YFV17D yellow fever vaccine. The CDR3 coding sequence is TGCGCCAGCAGCTTGGCGCCGGGAACAGATACGCAGTATTTT. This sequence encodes CASSLAPGTDTQYF.